This section outlines one T cell receptor (beta chain) sequence together with its context. Assay: immunoSEQ multiplex PCR; the TCRdb copy retains only in-frame clones and omits some. The data hold under 2,500,000 clones, with approximately 96% observed a single time. The record originates from a study of shared clonotypes between healthy human individuals. The clonotype originates from a man between 18 and 29 years old in good health. The sequenced sample consisted of naive CD4+ T cells sorted from blood. Subset here: CD45RA+ positively selected.

CDR3 DNA sequence: TGTGCCAGCAGTGCACAGGGTATTTCCGCCTACGAGCAGTACTTC. Translating it yields CASSAQGISAYEQYF. The gene calls are TRBV5-6 and TRBJ2-7, with D perhaps TRBD1 (6 bases). The CDR3 runs to 15 residues. From germline, CDR1 is SGHDT and CDR2 YYEEEE. V was shortened by 5 bases and J by 2 bases, with 17 bases between the two germline ends.